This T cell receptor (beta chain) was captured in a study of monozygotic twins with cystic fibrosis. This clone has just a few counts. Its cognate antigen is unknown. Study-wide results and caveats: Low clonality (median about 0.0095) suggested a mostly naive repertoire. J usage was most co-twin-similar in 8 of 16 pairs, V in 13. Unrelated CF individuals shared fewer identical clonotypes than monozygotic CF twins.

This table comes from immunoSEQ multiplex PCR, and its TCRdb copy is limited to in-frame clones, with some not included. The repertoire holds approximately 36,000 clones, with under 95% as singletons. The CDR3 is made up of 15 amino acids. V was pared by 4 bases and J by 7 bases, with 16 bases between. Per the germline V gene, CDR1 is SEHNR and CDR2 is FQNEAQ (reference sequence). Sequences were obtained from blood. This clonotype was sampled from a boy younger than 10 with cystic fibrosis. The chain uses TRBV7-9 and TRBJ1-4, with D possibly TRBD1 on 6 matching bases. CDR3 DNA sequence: TGTGCCAGCAGCTCCCAGGGGAATAGGGGTGAAAAACTGTTTTTT. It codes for CASSSQGNRGEKLFF. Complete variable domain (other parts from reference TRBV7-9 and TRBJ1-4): DTGVSQNPRHKITKRGQNVTFRCDPISEHNRLYWYRQTLGQGPEFLTYFQNEAQLEKSRLLSDRFSAERPKGSFSTLEIQRTEQGDSAMYLCASSSQGNRGEKLFFGSGTQLSVL.